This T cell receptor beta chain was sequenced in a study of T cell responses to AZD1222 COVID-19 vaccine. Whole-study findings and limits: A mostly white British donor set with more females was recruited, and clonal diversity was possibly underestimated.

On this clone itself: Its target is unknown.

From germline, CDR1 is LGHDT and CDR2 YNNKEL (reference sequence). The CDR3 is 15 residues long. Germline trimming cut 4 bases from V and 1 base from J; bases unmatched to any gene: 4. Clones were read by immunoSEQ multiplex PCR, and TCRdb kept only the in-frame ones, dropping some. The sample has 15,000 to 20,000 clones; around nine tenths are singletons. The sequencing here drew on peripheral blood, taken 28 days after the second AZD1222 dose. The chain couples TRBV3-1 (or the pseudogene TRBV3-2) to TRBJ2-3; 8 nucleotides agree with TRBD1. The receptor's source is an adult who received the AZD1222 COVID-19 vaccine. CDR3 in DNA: TGTGCCAGCAGCCTCCGGACAGGGCGCACAGATACGCAGTATTTT. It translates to CASSLRTGRTDTQYF.